This entry features one T cell receptor (beta chain) sequence. This sample was included in a study of technical replicates of blood from several donors. Sequencing was performed with immunoSEQ multiplex PCR; in TCRdb, only in-frame clones are kept and a portion is missing. The table records 80,000 to 95,000 clones, about 94% of them present only once. This TCR was sampled from a human donor in good health. Sequencing input: T cells isolated from PBMCs.

DNA for the CDR3: TGTGCCAGCAGCTACCGAGGAAGTTCCTACGAGCAGTACTTC. Its protein product is CASSYRGSSYEQYF. The gene calls are TRBV11-2 and TRBJ2-7; D call uncertain. The germline V and J ends were trimmed by 4 bases and 1 base, with 11 bases remaining between them. Germline V gene sequence: CDR1 SGHAT, CDR2 FQNNGV. This CDR3 has 14 residues.